Listed here is a single T cell receptor beta chain. Antigen specificity is unknown. This specimen comes from a study of shared clonotypes between healthy human individuals. Study details: CD8 memory received one plate per donor, CD8 naive two, CD4 memory three and CD4 naive three.

Study-wide findings and caveats: Generation probabilities of non-shared clonotypes were lower (relative to those shared by all four donors).

The repertoire was sequenced with immunoSEQ multiplex PCR; TCRdb's copy has only in-frame clones and lacks some. The sample lists hundreds of thousands of clones; around two thirds were seen once. CDR3 size: 18 residues. The V gene end was trimmed by 0 bases and the J gene end by 5 bases; junction bases not matched to a gene: 12. The germline CDR1 and CDR2 sequences are SGHVS and FQNEAQ. The chain carries TRBV7-8 and TRBJ2-1, with TRBD2 matching over 8 bases. The sequence was obtained from a woman aged 30 to 39 in good health. The sample comprised memory CD4+ T cells sorted from blood. Described subset: CD45RA-negative fraction. The CDR3 region is CASSLADGVLLADNEQFF. CDR3 coding DNA: TGTGCCAGCAGCTTAGCCGACGGGGTATTACTAGCGGACAATGAGCAGTTCTTC.